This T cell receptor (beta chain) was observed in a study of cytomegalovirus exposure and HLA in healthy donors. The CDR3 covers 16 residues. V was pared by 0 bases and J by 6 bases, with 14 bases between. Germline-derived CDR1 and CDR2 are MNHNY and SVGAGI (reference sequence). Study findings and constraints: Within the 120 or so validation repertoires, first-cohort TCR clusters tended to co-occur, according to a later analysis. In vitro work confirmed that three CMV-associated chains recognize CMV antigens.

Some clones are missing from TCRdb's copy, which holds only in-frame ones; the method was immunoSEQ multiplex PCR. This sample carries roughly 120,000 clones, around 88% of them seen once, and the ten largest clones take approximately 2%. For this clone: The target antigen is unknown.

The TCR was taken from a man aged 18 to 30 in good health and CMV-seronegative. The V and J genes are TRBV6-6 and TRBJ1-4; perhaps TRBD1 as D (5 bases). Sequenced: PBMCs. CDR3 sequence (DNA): TGTGCCAGCAGTTACTCGCTGGAGGGGTTGGATGAAAAACTGTTTTTT. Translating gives CASSYSLEGLDEKLFF.